Included here is one T cell receptor (beta chain) sequence, with context. The CDR3 is made up of 14 amino acids. The V end lost 3 bases, the J end lost 2 bases, and 9 bases lay between the germline ends. CDR1 is SEHNR, CDR2 FQNEAQ, per germline (reference sequence). This entry is derived from a study of blood T cell repertoires in COVID-19. Study-wide context: Samples taken during acute and convalescent COVID-19 were collected in the United States, Italy and Spain.

Source study methods: Amplified reference gene primers provided the basis for estimating nucleated cell counts. Produced via immunoSEQ multiplex PCR; TCRdb's table is partial and in-frame only. V and J calls and clone size are those listed in that table; D and trimming were worked out from the DNA. This table holds some 180,000 clones, over 75% found once. The rearrangement links TRBV7-9 to TRBJ2-3; D is perhaps TRBD2 (6 bases). The sequencing input was peripheral blood. The clonotype originates from a middle-aged man who had recovered from COVID-19. The CDR3 region has the DNA TGTGCCAGCAGCTTCGCGGGAAACACAGATACGCAGTATTTT. It translates to CASSFAGNTDTQYF.